Reported below is one T cell receptor beta chain. The method was immunoSEQ multiplex PCR; TCRdb's version includes in-frame clones alone and lacks a portion of them. Among approximately 56,000 clones listed, under 90% were seen once. The sample is drawn from a study of blood T cell repertoires in COVID-19. The source of this sequence is a man older than 75 with active or convalescent COVID-19. The sequencing sample was made of peripheral blood.

This chain's CDR3 is CASSLRPRGTSSGANVLTF. The CDR3 nucleotides read TGCGCCAGCAGCTTGCGTCCCAGGGGCACGAGCTCTGGGGCCAACGTCCTGACTTTC. The rearrangement joins TRBV5-1 to TRBJ2-6; perhaps TRBD1 as D (6 bases). V dropped 1 base and J dropped 0 bases, with 17 bases sitting between them. Germline CDR1 SGHRS, CDR2 YFSETQ. The CDR3 is made up of 19 amino acids.